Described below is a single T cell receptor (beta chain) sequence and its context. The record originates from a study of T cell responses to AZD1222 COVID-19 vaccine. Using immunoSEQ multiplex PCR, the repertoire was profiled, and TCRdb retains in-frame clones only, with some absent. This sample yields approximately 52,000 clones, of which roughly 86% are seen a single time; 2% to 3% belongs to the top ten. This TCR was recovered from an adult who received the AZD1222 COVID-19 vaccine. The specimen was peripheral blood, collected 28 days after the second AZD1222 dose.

The CDR3 loop reads CASSFSGGYTGELFF. CDR3 nucleotide sequence: TGTGCCAGCAGTTTTTCGGGAGGGTATACCGGGGAGCTGTTTTTT. V gene TRBV28 combines with J gene TRBJ2-2; TRBD2 matches at 8 bases. The CDR3 has 15 residues. Looked up from germline, CDR1 is MDHEN and CDR2 is SYDVKM. V shed 3 bases and J 5 bases; nucleotides not matched to a gene: 5.